Given below is one T cell receptor (beta chain) in context. Its specificity is unknown. The entry originates in a study of OX40 agonist ivuxolimab in advanced cancers. Study outcomes and limitations: In the expanded peripheral T cells, antigen specificity was never determined. The study found that CD8+ T cells averaged more expanded clones than CD4+.

The CDR3 consists of 17 residues. V was clipped by 5 bases and J by 5 bases, with 24 bases between them. Germline values: CDR1 SEHNR, CDR2 FQNEAQ (reference sequence). Patients were excluded for autoimmune disease history or systemic immunosuppression. Produced via immunoSEQ multiplex PCR; TCRdb's table is partial and in-frame only. The profile covers tens of thousands of clones, with roughly 88% appearing a single time and roughly 0.67% taken by the ten largest. This clonotype was obtained from an adult with an advanced solid tumor such as melanoma, head and neck, liver or kidney cancer. This specimen was CD4+ or CD8+ T cells sorted from blood, taken in a trial of the OX40 agonist ivuxolimab. The chain links TRBV7-9 to TRBJ2-5; possible D gene TRBD2, 6 bases. The CDR3 here is CASSEKGVLGTWETQYF. The CDR3 DNA reads TGTGCCAGCAGCGAGAAAGGGGTTTTGGGGACTTGGGAGACCCAGTACTTC.